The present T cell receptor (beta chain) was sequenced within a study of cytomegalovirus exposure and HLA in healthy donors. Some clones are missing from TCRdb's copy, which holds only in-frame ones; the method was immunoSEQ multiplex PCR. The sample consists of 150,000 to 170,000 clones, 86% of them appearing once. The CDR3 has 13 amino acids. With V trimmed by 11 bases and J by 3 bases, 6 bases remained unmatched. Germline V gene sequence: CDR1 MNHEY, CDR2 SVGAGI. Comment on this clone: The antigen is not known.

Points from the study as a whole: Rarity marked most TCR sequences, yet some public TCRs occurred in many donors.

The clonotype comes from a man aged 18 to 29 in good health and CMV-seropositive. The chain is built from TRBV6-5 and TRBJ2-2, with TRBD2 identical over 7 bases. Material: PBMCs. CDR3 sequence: CAGGEPHTGELFF. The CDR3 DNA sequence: TGTGCCGGGGGGGAGCCCCACACCGGGGAGCTGTTTTTT.